The next 7 T cell receptor beta chains were all read from a single sample in a study of regulatory T cells in long-lasting Graves disease. For TCR beta, libraries came from iRepertoire HTBI primers and Arm-PCR of CDR3 regions. In TCRdb, the multiplex PCR reads were re-called with MiXCR into one record per CDR3 protein. The sample has around 450,000 distinct CDR3 sequences, 15% to 20% seen once. Specified time point: newly diagnosed GD, antithyroid drugs for less than 3 months. RNA isolated from PBMCs was used to make the TCR library. A further study also used this sample, focusing on T cells in Graves' hyperthyroidism and ophthalmopathy.

The starting material was peripheral blood mononuclear cells (PBMCs), obtained at new diagnosis, from a patient treated with antithyroid drugs. Source of these receptors: a man in his forties with Graves disease.

This clonotype showed up just a few times. The chain uses TRBV2 and TRBJ2-7; TRBD2 might be the D (6 bases). Germline assignment: CDR1 SNHLY and CDR2 FYNNEI. V shed 10 bases and J shed 4 bases, with 23 bases lying between them. The CDR3 runs to 15 residues. CDR3 coding DNA: TGTGCCACCGGGCCCTCCGGACCGGAGGGGTACGAGCAGTACTTC. Its translation: CATGPSGPEGYEQYF. Looking up the rest from reference TRBV2 and TRBJ2-7 gives the full variable domain: EPEVTQTPSHQVTQMGQEVILRCVPISNHLYFYWYRQILGQKVEFLVSFYNNEISEKSEIFDDQFSVERPDGSNFTLKIRSTKLEDSAMYFCATGPSGPEGYEQYFGPGTRLTVT.

Remarks on this clonotype: This could be a read error, since a much larger clone is one nucleotide away. The rearrangement links TRBV30 to TRBJ1-1; 7 nucleotides align to TRBD1. V lost 0 bases to trimming and J lost 0 bases; unmatched junction nucleotides: 10. The germline CDR1 and CDR2 sequences are GTSNPN and SVGIG (reference sequence). This CDR3 region has 17 residues. The CDR3 DNA is TGTGCCTGGAGTGTACGGGACAGAGCGCAAGTGAACACTGAAGCTTTCTTT. Translated: CAWSVRDRAQVNTEAFF. The full variable domain, its missing parts supplied by reference TRBV30 and TRBJ1-1, is SQTIHQWPATLVQPVGSPLSLECTVEGTSNPNLYWYRQAAGRGLQLLFYSVGIGQISSEVPQNLSASRPQDRQFILSSKKLLLSDSGFYLCAWSVRDRAQVNTEAFFGQGTRLTVV.

This clonotype was observed a few times. The genes are TRBV29-1 and TRBJ2-1, with D perhaps TRBD1 (6 bases). With 3 bases removed from V and 8 bases from J, the gap between germline ends came to 8 bases. CDR3 size: 11 residues. Germline CDR1 reads SQVTM; CDR2 reads ANQGSEA. The CDR3 sequence is CSVDRGYEQFF. The DNA of the CDR3 is TGCAGCGTTGACAGGGGCTATGAGCAGTTCTTC.

This clonotype has ten or more counts. V gene TRBV7-3 combines with J gene TRBJ2-1, with TRBD2 matching over 7 bases. From germline, CDR1 is SGHTA and CDR2 FQGTGA. V lost 5 bases and J lost 4; bases outside the gene matches: 8. The CDR3 sequence is 15 residues long. CDR3 DNA sequence: TGTGCCAGCAGCCCGGGGGGAGGGCCTTACAATGAGCAGTTCTTC. Translating gives CASSPGGGPYNEQFF.

This clonotype has at least ten counts. The CDR3 coding sequence is TGTGCCAGCACCACCCAGGGTAGCATGGCCGGGGAGCTGTTTTTT. Encoded protein: CASTTQGSMAGELFF. This chain connects TRBV7-8 to TRBJ2-2; a weak D match, TRBD1 (5 bases). The V end was cut by 7 bases, the J end by 6 bases, with 18 bases between. Germline V gene lookup returns CDR1 SGHVS and CDR2 FQNEAQ. The CDR3 consists of 15 residues.

This clonotype showed up many times. The chain joins TRBV5-1 to TRBJ1-1; perhaps TRBD1 as D (5 bases). Germline-derived CDR1 and CDR2 are SGHRS and YFSETQ. The CDR3 has 15 amino acids. The V and J ends lost 0 bases and 5 bases respectively, with 14 bases between them. The chain's CDR3 is CASSLELGVGTEAFF. Written as DNA, the CDR3 is TGCGCCAGCAGCTTGGAATTGGGGGTGGGTACTGAAGCTTTCTTT.

This clonotype was detected ten times or more. This rearrangement joins TRBV7-9 to TRBJ2-1, with TRBD2 matching 14 bases. From germline, CDR1 is SEHNR and CDR2 FQNEAQ (reference sequence). The CDR3 spans 19 residues. After removal of 5 bases from V and 4 bases from J, the junction contained 13 bases not matched to a gene. The CDR3 bases are TGTGCCAGCAGCCTAGTGGGGACTAGCGGGGGTCGTGGGTACAATGAGCAGTTCTTC. It encodes CASSLVGTSGGRGYNEQFF.